A selection of T cell receptor beta chains follows, all from one sample in a study of response to subunit inactivated influenza vaccine. TCRdb independently ran MiXCR on the RT-PCR reads; one entry per CDR3 protein. The sample lists over 150,000 distinct CDR3 sequences; 13% to 15% were seen once. The specimen was CD8+ T cells sorted from PBMCs, collected about 5 days after vaccination. All receptors derive from a man aged 50 to 59 who received an inactivated influenza vaccine. Each CDR3 is given with its conserved first and last residue. A D gene is named only where the DNA matches it firmly. Not all rows give a size; the values are once, few, many and, for expanded clones, a class.

v_call: TRBV13; j_call: TRBJ2-1; clone_size: many; d_call: .; cdr3_nt: TGTGCCAGCAGTTTCATTACAGGGCGAAGGGTTAATGAGCAGTTCTTC; cdr3_aa: CASSFITGRRVNEQFF
v_call: TRBV6-5; j_call: TRBJ2-3; clone_size: .; d_call: .; cdr3_nt: TGTGCCAGCAGTTACGGGGACGCTAGCACAGATACGCAGTATTTT; cdr3_aa: CASSYGDASTDTQYF
v_call: TRBV27; j_call: TRBJ1-6; clone_size: few; d_call: TRBD1; cdr3_nt: TGTGCCAGCAGGACAGGGGCCGACTCCTATAATTCACCCCTCCACTTT; cdr3_aa: CASRTGADSYNSPLHF
v_call: TRBV10-3; j_call: TRBJ2-1; clone_size: few; d_call: TRBD2; cdr3_nt: TGTGCCACCTCTTACCAGCGGGGGGGCGATGAGCAGTTCTTC; cdr3_aa: CATSYQRGGDEQFF
v_call: TRBV7-7; j_call: TRBJ2-5; clone_size: .; d_call: TRBD1; cdr3_nt: TGTGCTAGCAGCTTACGGGACAGGCAAGAGACCCAGTACTTC; cdr3_aa: CASSLRDRQETQYF
v_call: TRBV6-2/TRBV6-3; j_call: TRBJ2-7; clone_size: .; d_call: TRBD1; cdr3_nt: TGTGCCAGCAGTCCCACCGGGACAGGACTGACCTACGAGCAGTACTTC; cdr3_aa: CASSPTGTGLTYEQYF
v_call: TRBV6-2/TRBV6-3; j_call: TRBJ2-3; clone_size: few; d_call: TRBD1; cdr3_nt: TGTGCCAGCAGTTACGCGGGACAGGGGGCCTTCACAGATACGCAGTATTTT; cdr3_aa: CASSYAGQGAFTDTQYF
v_call: TRBV12-3/TRBV12-4; j_call: TRBJ2-3; clone_size: .; d_call: .; cdr3_nt: TGTGCCAGCAGCCCCCCCACGAGCACAGATACGCAGTATTTT; cdr3_aa: CASSPPTSTDTQYF
v_call: TRBV11-2; j_call: TRBJ2-4; clone_size: .; d_call: TRBD1; cdr3_nt: TGTGCCAGCAGCCCCCGACAGGGGGTCTCCTCCTTAGCCAAAAACATTCAGTACTTC; cdr3_aa: CASSPRQGVSSLAKNIQYF
v_call: TRBV13; j_call: TRBJ2-5; clone_size: few; d_call: TRBD2; cdr3_nt: TGTGCCAGCAGCTCCTTCGGGGGGGAACAAGAGACCCAGTACTTC; cdr3_aa: CASSSFGGEQETQYF
v_call: TRBV12-3/TRBV12-4; j_call: TRBJ2-3; clone_size: few; d_call: TRBD1; cdr3_nt: TGTGCCAGCAGTTTAGTTAAATCGGGACAGATCACAGATACGCAGTATTTT; cdr3_aa: CASSLVKSGQITDTQYF
v_call: TRBV7-6; j_call: TRBJ2-1; clone_size: few; d_call: .; cdr3_nt: TGTGCCAGCAGCTTATCCTTAAGCAATGAGCAGTTCTTC; cdr3_aa: CASSLSLSNEQFF
v_call: TRBV6-1; j_call: TRBJ2-7; clone_size: few; d_call: .; cdr3_nt: TGTGCCAGCAGCCCCCGGGACACCTACGAGCAGTACTTC; cdr3_aa: CASSPRDTYEQYF
v_call: TRBV4-2; j_call: TRBJ2-7; clone_size: .; d_call: .; cdr3_nt: TGTGCCAGCAGCCCCGGGATCCACAACGAGCAGTACTTC; cdr3_aa: CASSPGIHNEQYF
v_call: TRBV20-1; j_call: TRBJ1-5; clone_size: few; d_call: .; cdr3_nt: TGCAGTGCTAGAGACCGGGACAACGTTTTTAATCAGCCCCAGCATTTT; cdr3_aa: CSARDRDNVFNQPQHF
v_call: TRBV3-1; j_call: TRBJ2-2; clone_size: few; d_call: .; cdr3_nt: TGTGCCAGCAGCCAAGATGTTACAGGGATATTAGGGGAGCTGTTTTTT; cdr3_aa: CASSQDVTGILGELFF
v_call: TRBV29-1; j_call: TRBJ1-1; clone_size: few; d_call: TRBD1; cdr3_nt: TGCAGCGCGGAGGGGGCTTTGACTGAAGCTTTCTTT; cdr3_aa: CSAEGALTEAFF
v_call: TRBV7-8; j_call: TRBJ2-1; clone_size: few; d_call: .; cdr3_nt: TGTGCCAGCAGCTTCAGACTTGTAGATTCCTACAATGAGCAGTTCTTC; cdr3_aa: CASSFRLVDSYNEQFF
v_call: TRBV7-8; j_call: TRBJ2-7; clone_size: many; d_call: .; cdr3_nt: TGTGCCAGCAGCTTAGTGGAGGAGGCCGAGCAGTACTTC; cdr3_aa: CASSLVEEAEQYF
v_call: TRBV10-3; j_call: TRBJ2-7; clone_size: .; d_call: .; cdr3_nt: TGTGCCATCAGTGAGTCTGAGGGAACCGCCTACGAGCAGTACTTC; cdr3_aa: CAISESEGTAYEQYF
v_call: TRBV10-3; j_call: TRBJ1-6; clone_size: few; d_call: .; cdr3_nt: TGTGCCATCAGTGAATACAGCAGCTCCTATAATTCACCCCTCCACTTT; cdr3_aa: CAISEYSSSYNSPLHF
v_call: TRBV12-3/TRBV12-4; j_call: TRBJ1-2; clone_size: .; d_call: TRBD1; cdr3_nt: TGTGCCAGCAGTTCCTCCTTCTCCGGACAGGGGTCTGGCTACACCTTC; cdr3_aa: CASSSSFSGQGSGYTF
v_call: TRBV12-3/TRBV12-4; j_call: TRBJ2-3; clone_size: few; d_call: .; cdr3_nt: TGTGCCAGCAGTTCACGGTCCGGGCCAGATACGCAGTATTTT; cdr3_aa: CASSSRSGPDTQYF
v_call: TRBV12-3/TRBV12-4; j_call: TRBJ2-3; clone_size: few; d_call: TRBD2; cdr3_nt: TGTGCCAGCACCAAAGACTACAAAGGGACTAGCGGGGACACAGATACGCAGTATTTT; cdr3_aa: CASTKDYKGTSGDTDTQYF